The rows below give T cell receptor beta chains drawn from one sample of a study of blood T cell repertoires in COVID-19. The method was immunoSEQ multiplex PCR; TCRdb's version includes in-frame clones alone and lacks a portion of them. The table records 390,000 or so clones, around 83% of them present only once. The sequencing input was PBMCs or T cells enriched from blood (not recorded which). The receptors originated from a woman in her 50s who had recovered from COVID-19. Each CDR3 is given with its conserved first and last residue. Each record gives: D gene, J gene, V gene, clone size, CDR3 protein, CDR3 DNA. The D gene is left open where the match is weak. Clone size is shown for a subset of rows, as once, few, many or a class of expanded clone.

>-|TRBJ2-3|TRBV28|-
CASSLDRGTDTQYF
TGTGCCAGCAGTTTGGACAGAGGCACAGATACGCAGTATTTT
>-|TRBJ2-2|TRBV3-1/TRBV3-2|-
CASSRPGSDTNTGELFF
TGTGCCAGCAGCCGTCCCGGGAGCGACACGAACACCGGGGAGCTGTTTTTT
>TRBD1|TRBJ1-6|TRBV11-3|-
CASSSTGEYNSPLHF
TGTGCCAGCAGTTCTACAGGGGAGTACAATTCACCCCTCCACTTT
>TRBD1|TRBJ1-4|TRBV12-3/TRBV12-4|few
CASRPRDSEKLFF
TGTGCCAGCAGGCCCCGGGACAGCGAAAAACTGTTTTTT
>TRBD1|TRBJ1-3|TRBV7-9|-
CASSSTSGQGGLSGNTIYF
TGTGCCAGCAGCTCAACTTCGGGACAGGGAGGCCTAAGCGGAAACACCATATATTTT
>-|TRBJ2-3|TRBV5-1|-
CASSLYSRQSIVSTDTQYF
TGCGCCAGCAGCTTGTACTCTCGACAGTCGATAGTTAGCACAGATACGCAGTATTTT
>-|TRBJ1-5|TRBV3-1/TRBV3-2|-
CASSGGAPSINQPQHF
TGTGCCAGCAGCGGGGGGGCTCCGTCAATCAATCAGCCCCAGCATTTT
>-|TRBJ1-1|TRBV4-3|-
CASSSPFEAFF
TGCGCCAGCAGCTCCCCTTTTGAAGCTTTCTTT
>-|TRBJ1-2|TRBV28|few
CASSQWGRWGAANYGYTF
TGTGCCAGCAGTCAGTGGGGTCGCTGGGGAGCAGCTAACTATGGCTACACCTTC
>-|TRBJ2-2|TRBV9|-
CASSHAGGALFF
TGTGCCAGCAGCCATGCCGGGGGTGCGCTGTTTTTT
>TRBD1|TRBJ1-1|TRBV5-1|-
CASSLTISGGTEAFF
TGCGCCAGCAGCTTGACGATCTCAGGGGGCACTGAAGCTTTCTTT
>-|TRBJ2-3|TRBV7-2|-
CASSLAVSSVKDTQYF
TGTGCCAGCAGCTTAGCGGTGTCTAGTGTTAAGGATACGCAGTATTTT
>-|TRBJ2-5|TRBV3-1/TRBV3-2|once
CASRTTGETQYF
TGTGCCAGCAGGACGACAGGAGAGACCCAGTACTTC
>-|TRBJ2-3|TRBV7-2|-
CASSVFPDTQYF
TGTGCCAGCAGCGTCTTCCCAGATACGCAGTATTTT
>-|TRBJ2-7|TRBV20-1|-
CSASTGGDGEQYF
TGCAGTGCTAGTACAGGGGGGGATGGAGAGCAGTACTTC
>-|TRBJ2-2|TRBV5-1|few
CASSSLNTGELFF
TGCGCCAGCAGCTCCTTGAACACCGGGGAGCTGTTTTTT
>-|TRBJ1-2|TRBV9|-
CASSVAPGEGGYTF
TGTGCCAGCAGCGTAGCCCCAGGGGAGGGTGGCTACACCTTC
>TRBD2|TRBJ2-3|TRBV4-3|-
CASSQDVGGSGTDTQYF
TGCGCCAGCAGCCAAGATGTGGGGGGGTCTGGGACAGATACGCAGTATTTT
>-|TRBJ1-5|TRBV6-6|once
CASRKQGTGNQPQHF
TGTGCCAGCAGAAAACAGGGAACGGGCAATCAGCCCCAGCATTTT
>TRBD1|TRBJ1-1|TRBV29-1|-
CSVETGVWTEAFF
TGCAGCGTGGAGACAGGGGTTTGGACTGAAGCTTTCTTT
>-|TRBJ2-4|TRBV11-3|-
CASSFGRGENIQYF
TGTGCCAGCAGCTTCGGTCGCGGTGAAAACATTCAGTACTTC
>-|TRBJ1-3|TRBV12-5|-
CASGLGASGNTIYF
TGTGCTAGTGGTTTGGGGGCCTCTGGAAACACCATATATTTT
>TRBD2|TRBJ2-5|TRBV11-3|-
CASSLMSGTSGGVETQYF
TGTGCCAGCAGCTTGATGTCCGGGACTAGCGGGGGGGTGGAGACCCAGTACTTC
>TRBD1|TRBJ1-2|TRBV7-3|-
CASSQRTGNGYTF
TGTGCCAGCAGCCAACGGACAGGGAATGGCTACACCTTC
>-|TRBJ1-1|TRBV7-9|-
CASSLWEEYTEAFF
TGTGCCAGCAGCTTATGGGAGGAATACACTGAAGCTTTCTTT
>-|TRBJ2-6|TRBV4-3|once
CASSQDLLSQALNNVLTF
TGCGCCAGCAGCCAAGATCTACTTTCTCAGGCTCTTAACAACGTCCTGACTTTC
>-|TRBJ1-4|TRBV2|-
CASSESAGAAEKLFF
TGTGCCAGCAGTGAAAGTGCAGGGGCGGCCGAAAAACTGTTTTTT
>TRBD1|TRBJ2-7|TRBV7-8|-
CASSYYGSRGPPPAGNEQYF
TGTGCCAGCAGCTACTACGGTTCCAGGGGGCCTCCCCCGGCCGGGAACGAGCAGTACTTC
>-|TRBJ2-7|TRBV19|-
CASTTSRGSYEQYF
TGTGCCAGTACCACCTCCAGGGGCTCCTACGAGCAGTACTTC
>TRBD1|TRBJ1-6|TRBV9|medium-sized
CASSKDREAPLHF
TGTGCCAGCAGCAAGGACAGGGAGGCACCCCTCCACTTT
>-|TRBJ1-2|TRBV18|-
CASSPPWEGPYGYTF
TGTGCCAGCTCACCACCGTGGGAGGGCCCCTATGGCTACACCTTC
>-|TRBJ1-4|TRBV4-2|once
CASSTTGWTNEKLFF
TGTGCCAGCAGCACTACAGGGTGGACTAATGAAAAACTGTTTTTT
>TRBD2|TRBJ2-3|TRBV7-6|-
CASSHKAGGLTDTQYF
TGTGCCAGCAGCCATAAAGCGGGAGGACTCACAGATACGCAGTATTTT
>-|TRBJ2-7|TRBV5-1|-
CASSLVVGSTYEQYF
TGCGCCAGCAGCTTGGTGGTCGGGAGCACCTACGAGCAGTACTTC
>TRBD2|TRBJ2-3|TRBV5-1|-
CASSLGLAGGRTQYF
TGCGCCAGCAGCTTGGGTCTAGCGGGGGGGCGTACGCAGTATTTT